The 25 T cell receptor beta chains below were found in one sample sequenced in a study of OX40 agonist ivuxolimab in advanced cancers. Assay: immunoSEQ multiplex PCR; the TCRdb copy retains only in-frame clones and omits some. The data hold about 78,000 clones, with about 90% observed a single time. The material sequenced was CD4+ or CD8+ T cells sorted from blood, taken in a trial of the OX40 agonist ivuxolimab. The receptors here all came from an adult with an advanced solid tumor such as melanoma, head and neck, liver or kidney cancer.

This chain connects TRBV18 to TRBJ1-4; no firm D call. Germline V CDR1 and CDR2: KGHSH, LQKENI. The CDR3 spans 15 residues. V was trimmed by 8 bases and J by 2 bases, leaving 15 bases between them. The CDR3 DNA reads TGTGCCAGCACCCTAGCCCAATCCACTAATGAAAAACTGTTTTTT. Encoded protein: CASTLAQSTNEKLFF.

The chain joins TRBV5-4 to TRBJ1-2; TRBD1 aligns across 8 bases. The CDR3 contains 13 residues. CDR1 is SGHNT and CDR2 is YYREEE in the germline V gene (reference sequence). V trimming: 3 bases; J trimming: 7 bases; junction bases outside the gene matches: 5. As DNA, the CDR3 is TGTGCCAGCAGCTATCAGGGGGCCCCTGGCTACACCTTC. It translates to CASSYQGAPGYTF.

The chain uses TRBV11-2 and TRBJ1-2; a possible D gene is TRBD1 (5 bases). This CDR3 has 14 residues. V lost 4 bases, J lost 7 bases, and 16 bases lay in between. CDR1 is SGHAT and CDR2 is FQNNGV in the germline V gene. CDR3 residues: CASSSFGRGSGYTF. In DNA form, the CDR3 reads TGTGCCAGCAGCTCATTCGGGAGGGGCTCTGGCTACACCTTC.

V gene TRBV7-8 combines with J gene TRBJ1-2; tentative D call: TRBD1 (5 bases). V was shortened by 3 bases and J by 3 bases, with 11 bases between the two germline ends. There are 14 residues in the CDR3. CDR1 SGHVS and CDR2 FQNEAQ come from the germline V gene. CDR3 DNA: TGTGCCAGCAGCTTGCCGGGACGAGACTATGGCTACACCTTC. Its protein product is CASSLPGRDYGYTF.

The V and J genes are TRBV5-1 and TRBJ1-1; no clear D gene. With 0 bases removed from V and 1 base from J, the gap between germline ends came to 10 bases. The CDR3 loop spans 15 amino acids. Germline values: CDR1 SGHRS, CDR2 YFSETQ. The CDR3 bases are TGCGCCAGCAGCTTGGCCGAGGGCGCGAACACTGAAGCTTTCTTT. Its translation is CASSLAEGANTEAFF.

V usage is TRBV7-9 and J usage is TRBJ2-1, with 8 bases fitting TRBD2. The CDR3 has 14 amino acids. CDR1 and CDR2 from the germline V gene are SEHNR and FQNEAQ (reference sequence). The trim removed 6 bases at V and 5 bases at J, leaving 6 bases unmatched. The CDR3 region is CASSPSGPHNEQFF. In DNA, the CDR3 is TGTGCCAGCAGTCCTAGCGGGCCTCACAATGAGCAGTTCTTC.

V usage is TRBV11-2 and J usage is TRBJ2-3; a weak D match, TRBD2 (5 bases). Germline values: CDR1 SGHAT, CDR2 FQNNGV. Trimming took 6 bases from V and 1 from J, leaving 8 bases between them. The CDR3 covers 13 residues. The CDR3 spells CASRKLGTDTQYF. The CDR3 region has the DNA TGTGCCAGCAGAAAACTAGGCACAGATACGCAGTATTTT.

The chain couples TRBV28 to TRBJ2-3, with TRBD2 identical over 11 bases. The length of the CDR3 is 18 residues. Germline CDR1 is MDHEN and CDR2 is SYDVKM. The ends lost 4 bases at V and 3 bases at J; junction bases unmatched: 12. This CDR3 reads CASSSGTSGFLATDTQYF. The CDR3 DNA reads as TGTGCCAGCAGTTCCGGGACTAGCGGATTTCTAGCAACAGATACGCAGTATTTT.

The chain has TRBV6-1 and TRBJ1-1; D remains ambiguous. The CDR3 contains 15 residues. The germline gives CDR1 MNHNS, CDR2 SASEGT. The ends were cut back, 11 bases at V and 6 bases at J, with 25 bases in the middle. The CDR3 nucleotides are TGTGCCGGCCTCCCGAAGTCCCGGAAGGGCTCTGAAGCTTTCTTT. It specifies CAGLPKSRKGSEAFF.

The chain is built from TRBV28 and TRBJ1-2; D uncertain. Germline-derived CDR1 and CDR2 are MDHEN and SYDVKM. The V gene lost 7 bases and the J gene lost 4 bases, with 7 bases spanning the gap. The CDR3 has 11 residues. The CDR3 sequence: CASTRSYGYTF. The CDR3 coding sequence is TGTGCCAGCACTCGCAGCTATGGCTACACCTTC.

The rearrangement joins TRBV6-1 to TRBJ1-3, with D unresolved. Trimming removed 4 bases at V and 0 bases at J, with 7 bases between. This CDR3 contains 14 residues. Germline V gene sequence: CDR1 MNHNS, CDR2 SASEGT. Here the CDR3 reads CASSGRVSGNTIYF. The CDR3 DNA reads TGTGCCAGCAGTGGCCGGGTCTCTGGAAACACCATATATTTT.

The gene calls are TRBV7-9 and TRBJ2-3, with TRBD2 matching 10 bases. The germline gives CDR1 SEHNR, CDR2 FQNEAQ (reference sequence). J lost 4 bases, V lost 4 bases, and 8 bases had no gene match. The CDR3 sequence is 16 residues long. CDR3: CASSSLAGESADTQYF. The CDR3 nucleotides are TGTGCCAGCAGCTCCCTAGCGGGGGAATCTGCAGATACGCAGTATTTT.

The CDR3 protein is CAPQILYEQYF. The DNA for the CDR3 is TGTGCCCCCCAGATCCTGTACGAGCAGTACTTC. The chain carries TRBV9 and TRBJ2-7; D unresolved. This CDR3 spans 11 amino acids. With 10 bases removed from V and 4 bases from J, the gap between germline ends came to 12 bases. Germline V CDR1 and CDR2: SGDLS, YYNGEE.

V gene TRBV4-1 combines with J gene TRBJ2-7, with D perhaps TRBD1 or TRBD2 (5 bases each). Germline V gives CDR1 MGHRA, CDR2 YSYEKL. The CDR3 length is 16 residues. Trimming removed 3 bases at V and 2 bases at J, with 17 bases between. CDR3 amino acids: CASSQGGKGRTYEQYF. The CDR3, as DNA: TGCGCCAGCAGCCAGGGCGGCAAGGGACGGACCTACGAGCAGTACTTC.

The table lists this clone with a count of one. The chain couples TRBV18 to TRBJ1-2; 10 bases fit TRBD1. The CDR3 has 15 residues. The germline V gene encodes CDR1 KGHSH and CDR2 LQKENI. V was pared by 4 bases and J by 3 bases, with 5 bases of the junction left unmatched. The CDR3 DNA is TGTGCCAGCTCACGGGAGACAGGGGGCGACTATGGCTACACCTTC. Amino acids: CASSRETGGDYGYTF.

The chain has TRBV4-2 and TRBJ2-1, with D unclear. V shed 0 bases and J shed 0 bases, with 3 bases lying between them. CDR3 size: 14 residues. In germline, CDR1 is LGHNA, CDR2 YNFKEQ. This chain's CDR3 is CASSQEASYNEQFF. DNA for the CDR3: TGTGCCAGCAGCCAAGAAGCCTCCTACAATGAGCAGTTCTTC.

V and J are TRBV5-5 and TRBJ1-2; D perhaps matches TRBD1 (6 bases). From germline, CDR1 is SGHKS and CDR2 YYEKEE (reference sequence). V was pared by 4 bases and J by 3 bases, with 13 bases between. The CDR3 sequence is 14 residues long. The CDR3: CASSPHGGHYGYTF. The CDR3 DNA reads TGTGCCAGCAGCCCTCACGGGGGGCACTATGGCTACACCTTC.

This clone has more than one count but fewer than ten. The J gene is TRBJ1-6, the V gene TRBV2; D uncertain. V was trimmed by 2 bases and J by 0 bases, leaving 8 bases between them. This CDR3 contains 16 residues. Per the germline V gene, CDR1 is SNHLY and CDR2 is FYNNEI. CDR3 sequence: CASSEQPSSYNSPLHF. The CDR3 nucleotides are TGTGCCAGCAGTGAACAGCCGAGCTCCTATAATTCACCCCTCCACTTT.

This clone appeared once. The chain uses TRBV7-2 and TRBJ1-1; D possibly corresponds to TRBD1 (6 bases). The V gene's germline CDR1 is SGHTA and CDR2 FQGNSA. The CDR3 runs 16 residues. V was cut by 3 bases and J by 0 bases, with 14 bases left in between. The DNA of the CDR3 is TGTGCCAGCAGCTTCAGACAGGCCGTGGTGAACACTGAAGCTTTCTTT. It yields the protein CASSFRQAVVNTEAFF.

The V and J genes are TRBV2 and TRBJ2-7, with D perhaps assigned TRBD1 or TRBD2 (6 bases each). This CDR3 comprises 15 residues. The germline V gene encodes CDR1 SNHLY and CDR2 FYNNEI. V was trimmed by 7 bases and J by 4 bases, leaving 20 bases between them. DNA for the CDR3: TGTGCCAGCACTGGGGGCCCGGGACTCCCGTACGAGCAGTACTTC. It codes for CASTGGPGLPYEQYF.

The chain is built from TRBV6-5 and TRBJ2-5, with no clear D. CDR3 size: 16 residues. Germline V gives CDR1 MNHEY, CDR2 SVGAGI. Trimming removed 0 bases at V and 1 base at J, with 12 bases between. The CDR3: CASSYSLSQSQETQYF. Here the CDR3 DNA reads TGTGCCAGCAGTTACTCGTTATCTCAGAGCCAAGAGACCCAGTACTTC.

This sequence joins TRBV7-8 and TRBJ2-5; D is ambiguous. The CDR3 has 16 residues. The V gene lost 4 bases and the J gene lost 0 bases, with 15 bases spanning the gap. Germline assignment: CDR1 SGHVS and CDR2 FQNEAQ. The CDR3 DNA sequence: TGTGCCAGCAGCTCCCTAGGGCCACTCGACCAAGAGACCCAGTACTTC. Protein sequence: CASSSLGPLDQETQYF.

The table lists this clone with a count of one. The gene calls are TRBV7-9 and TRBJ2-7; TRBD1 matches 7 bases. The V gene's germline CDR1 is SEHNR and CDR2 FQNEAQ (reference sequence). V was clipped by 1 base and J by 5 bases; unmatched bases: 5. The CDR3 covers 14 residues. In DNA form, the CDR3 reads TGTGCCAGCAGCTTAGGACAGGGTAACGACGAGCAGTACTTC. It translates to CASSLGQGNDEQYF.

This clone was counted once. The rearrangement links TRBV7-9 to TRBJ2-3; 11 positions match TRBD2. Germline values: CDR1 SEHNR, CDR2 FQNEAQ (reference sequence). This CDR3 is 12 amino acids long. Trimming at V came to 5 bases and at J to 11 bases, leaving 3 bases not matched to a gene. The CDR3 nucleotides read TGTGCCAGCAGCCCGACTAGCGGGGTGCAGTATTTT. As protein: CASSPTSGVQYF.

Note on this clone: Different DNA sequences within this sample yield the same CDR3. This chain uses TRBV19 with TRBJ2-1; D possibly corresponds to TRBD1 (5 bases). The CDR3 runs to 13 residues. The germline V and J ends were trimmed by 3 bases and 6 bases, with 9 bases remaining between them. Germline V gene data show CDR1 as LNHDA and CDR2 as SQIVND (reference sequence). CDR3 amino acids: CASSIQGGNEQFF. In DNA form, the CDR3 reads TGTGCCAGTAGTATCCAGGGCGGCAATGAGCAGTTCTTC.